Detailed here is one TCR beta chain. This entry belongs to a study of healthy donors' naive CD4 and CD8 T cells. V was trimmed by 4 bases and J by 3 bases, leaving 15 bases between them. The CDR3 loop spans 14 amino acids. CDR1 and CDR2 (germline): SQVTM, ANQGSEA. Starting from about 0.55 ug of total RNA, TCR libraries were made with linear amplification. Methods used by the authors: Some 80,000 TCR alpha transcripts were sequenced from 5 healthy donors. TCRdb re-called the reads through MiXCR, storing one row per CDR3 protein. The V and J calls follow TCRdb's processing rather than the paper's. The data contain 150,000 to 200,000 distinct CDR3 sequences, around 80% of them singletons.

This sequence was found in a pool of human donors in good health; the sample pools cells from several healthy donors. V and J are TRBV29-1 and TRBJ1-2; TRBD1 is a possible D gene (5 bases). The sample was naive CD4+ and CD8+ T cells sorted from blood, pooled from several donors. Here the CDR3 reads CSVGRGSWDYGYTF. Here the CDR3 DNA reads TGCAGCGTTGGGAGGGGTTCCTGGGACTATGGCTACACCTTC. The variable domain in full, completed from reference TRBV29-1 and TRBJ1-2, reads SAVISQKPSRDICQRGTSLTIQCQVDSQVTMMFWYRQQPGQSLTLIATANQGSEATYESGFVIDKFPISRPNLTFSTLTVSNMSPEDSSIYLCSVGRGSWDYGYTFGSGTRLTVV.